The 20 T cell receptor beta chains in this list originate from one sample, sequenced in a study of T cells in Graves' hyperthyroidism and ophthalmopathy. The CDR3 regions of TCR beta were amplified from RNA transcripts. First-round RT-PCR with HTBI primers amplified the TCR CDR3 region. TCRdb used MiXCR to reprocess the multiplex PCR reads, holding one entry per CDR3 protein. The table has around 600,000 distinct CDR3 sequences, roughly 15% seen once; the top ten hold around 12%. The sample comprised blood. Receptors originate from a woman aged 45-59 years with Graves' ophthalmopathy.

The V gene is TRBV20-1, the J gene TRBJ2-5; D not certain. This CDR3 is built from 13 residues. Germline V gene data show CDR1 as DFQATT and CDR2 as SNEGSKA (reference sequence). Between the trimmed V and J ends, which lost 0 bases and 5 bases, there was a span of 10 bases. CDR3 loop: CSARDLGMETQYF. The CDR3 DNA reads TGCAGTGCTAGAGATCTAGGGATGGAGACCCAGTACTTC.

This clonotype was seen only a few times. The chain joins TRBV6-1 to TRBJ1-5; TRBD1 matches at 7 bases. There are 17 residues in the CDR3. Trimming removed 6 bases from V and 5 bases from J; junction bases left unmatched: 16. CDR1 and CDR2 (germline): MNHNS, SASEGT. The CDR3 loop is CASRRRGQGTFDQPQHF. CDR3 nucleotides: TGTGCCAGCAGGCGAAGGGGGCAGGGCACCTTCGATCAGCCCCAGCATTTT.

With regard to this clonotype: With a much larger clone just one base away, this may be a read error. The chain joins TRBV20-1 to TRBJ2-5; 7 bases fit TRBD2. Germline CDR1 is DFQATT and CDR2 is SNEGSKA (reference sequence). The V segment lost 4 bases and the J segment 6 bases; nucleotides outside the gene matches: 11. CDR3 length: 14 residues. Here the CDR3 DNA reads TGCAGTGCTACCTGGACTAGTACTAAACAGACCCAGTACTTC. This translates into CSATWTSTKQTQYF.

This chain connects TRBV6-1 to TRBJ1-2, with D perhaps TRBD1 (6 bases). The CDR3 covers 13 residues. With 7 bases removed from V and 2 bases from J, the gap between germline ends came to 11 bases. Germline V gene lookup returns CDR1 MNHNS and CDR2 SASEGT. The CDR3 region is CASKTGWNYGYTF. The DNA for the CDR3 is TGTGCCAGCAAGACAGGCTGGAACTATGGCTACACCTTC.

This clonotype was seen only a few times. The chain joins TRBV5-1 to TRBJ2-5; 7 bases line up with TRBD1. Germline loops: CDR1 SGHRS, CDR2 YFSETQ. The V and J ends lost 4 bases and 0 bases, in that order; junction bases with no gene match: 9. This CDR3 region has 16 residues. The chain's CDR3 is CASSRSTGLYQETQYF. CDR3 nucleotide sequence: TGCGCCAGCAGCCGCTCGACAGGGCTGTACCAAGAGACCCAGTACTTC.

V gene TRBV20-1 combines with J gene TRBJ2-2; unclear D gene. Germline V lookup: CDR1 DFQATT, CDR2 SNEGSKA (reference sequence). The CDR3 has 16 amino acids. With 2 bases removed from V and 2 bases from J, the gap between germline ends came to 15 bases. This CDR3 reads CSARHHFPANTGELFF. The CDR3 nucleotides are TGCAGTGCTAGACATCATTTTCCCGCAAACACCGGGGAGCTGTTTTTT.

In the case of this clonotype: A much larger clone differs by one base, so this may be a read error. This rearrangement joins TRBV30 to TRBJ1-2; maybe TRBD1 (5 bases). Germline V gene sequence: CDR1 GTSNPN, CDR2 SVGIG (reference sequence). The CDR3 covers 16 residues. The CDR3 nucleotides are TGTGCCTGGAGTCAGGGAATGCGGATCCCGGTCTATGGCCACACCTTC. It codes for CAWSQGMRIPVYGHTF.

As concerns this clonotype: This clone may be a read error of a much larger clone one base away. This chain joins TRBV11-3 and TRBJ1-2; D may be TRBD1 (6 bases). The CDR3 spans 17 residues. CDR1 and CDR2 (germline): SGHNT, YENEEA. The CDR3 loop reads CAGSYHDYRDPNYGYTF. CDR3 in DNA: TGTGCCGGCAGCTATCACGACTACAGGGACCCTAACTATGGCTACACCTTC.

This clonotype showed up many times. V is TRBV3-1 and J is TRBJ2-1; no definite D call. The CDR3 is 15 residues long. CDR1 and CDR2 from the germline V gene are LGHDT and YNNKEL (reference sequence). Trimming removed 0 bases from V and 5 bases from J, with 11 bases in between. The CDR3 spells CASSQEGANHNEQFF. The CDR3, as DNA: TGTGCCAGCAGCCAAGAAGGAGCTAACCACAATGAGCAGTTCTTC.

The chain carries TRBV5-4 and TRBJ1-1, with 10 bases identical to TRBD1. Germline lookup yields CDR1 SGHNT and CDR2 YYREEE (reference sequence). The CDR3 is made up of 15 amino acids. The V and J ends lost 4 bases and 3 bases, in that order; junction bases with no gene match: 6. The CDR3 DNA is TGTGCCAGCAGCGGGACAGGGGCACTTTACACTGAAGCTTTCTTT. It encodes CASSGTGALYTEAFF.

As concerns this clonotype: The junction and the germline gene differ at one end; a read error may be behind it. The rearrangement joins TRBV5-1 to TRBJ2-3, with 7 bases lining up with TRBD1. Germline CDR1 is SGHRS and CDR2 is YFSETQ. The CDR3 spans 15 residues. CDR3 residues: CAGSLAGTVTDTQYF. CDR3 sequence (DNA): TGCGCCGGCAGCTTGGCCGGGACAGTCACAGATACGCAGTATTTT.

Ten or more counts support this clonotype. The rearrangement links TRBV28 to TRBJ1-2; D unclear. The V and J ends lost 6 bases and 6 bases respectively, with 11 bases between them. Per germline, CDR1 MDHEN and CDR2 SYDVKM. The CDR3 loop spans 12 amino acids. The CDR3 reads CASSGSFDGYTF. In DNA, the CDR3 is TGTGCCAGCAGCGGGAGCTTCGATGGCTACACCTTC.

The sample holds many counts of this clonotype. This sequence joins TRBV20-1 and TRBJ1-5; no clear D gene. The V gene lost 3 bases and the J gene lost 9 bases, with 21 bases spanning the gap. CDR1 is DFQATT and CDR2 is SNEGSKA in the germline V gene (reference sequence). The CDR3 is made up of 15 amino acids. CDR3 residues: CSASALDPVRRPQHF. For the CDR3, the DNA is TGCAGTGCTAGTGCATTAGATCCGGTTAGGCGGCCCCAGCATTTT.

This clonotype was picked up many times. The V call is TRBV30, the J call TRBJ2-1; D remains ambiguous. Between the trimmed V and J ends, which lost 3 bases and 7 bases, there was a span of 7 bases. The CDR3 length is 11 residues. Looked up from germline, CDR1 is GTSNPN and CDR2 is SVGIG (reference sequence). The CDR3 is CAWRVGNEQFF. The DNA of the CDR3 is TGTGCCTGGAGGGTGGGAAATGAGCAGTTCTTC.

The rearrangement joins TRBV18 to TRBJ2-7; D not certain. V was cut by 3 bases and J by 0 bases, with 15 bases left in between. The CDR3 length is 16 residues. In germline, CDR1 is KGHSH, CDR2 LQKENI. In nucleotides, the CDR3 is TGTGCCAGCTCACCGTACCGGGCATCCAACTCCTACGAGCAGTACTTC. Its protein product is CASSPYRASNSYEQYF.

The rearrangement uses TRBV5-5 and TRBJ1-1; 7 nucleotides align to TRBD1. Germline trimming cut 4 bases from V and 1 base from J; bases unmatched to any gene: 4. The CDR3 is 14 residues long. In germline, CDR1 is SGHKS, CDR2 YYEKEE (reference sequence). Here the CDR3 DNA reads TGTGCCAGCAGCGAGGGGGCATGGAACACTGAAGCTTTCTTT. Its translation is CASSEGAWNTEAFF.

The rearrangement joins TRBV5-4 to TRBJ2-3, with 12 bases fitting TRBD2. Germline V lookup: CDR1 SGHNT, CDR2 YYREEE (reference sequence). The CDR3 covers 15 residues. V was pared by 3 bases and J by 8 bases, with 7 bases of the junction left unmatched. This chain's CDR3 is CASSSSTSGSATQYF. The CDR3 DNA sequence: TGTGCCAGCAGCTCTTCGACTAGCGGGAGTGCTACGCAGTATTTT.

The table lists this clonotype with many counts. The CDR3 nucleotides are TGTGCCAGCAGCTTAAAGTCAAGTAGCTCCTACAATGAGCAGTTCTTC. This gives the protein CASSLKSSSSYNEQFF. The rearrangement links TRBV11-1 to TRBJ2-1; unclear D gene. CDR1 and CDR2 from the germline V gene are SGHAT and FQDESV (reference sequence). The CDR3 extends over 16 amino acids. V was trimmed by 2 bases and J by 0 bases, leaving 11 bases between them.

This clonotype was seen ten or more times. The chain uses TRBV6-2 or TRBV6-3 and TRBJ2-1; 8 bases match TRBD2. CDR3 length equals 17 residues. V lost 2 bases and J lost 0; bases outside the gene matches: 6. The V gene's germline CDR1 is MNHEY and CDR2 SVGEGT. The CDR3 sequence is CASSYLAGTISYNEQFF. The CDR3, as DNA: TGTGCCAGCAGTTACCTAGCGGGTACCATCTCCTACAATGAGCAGTTCTTC.

Comment on this clonotype: The germline gene is not matched at one end of the junction; a read error may be the cause. The CDR3 DNA follows: TGTGCCCGCAGCTTATCTAGCGGGAGGTTCAATGAGCAGTTCTTC. It is translated as CARSLSSGRFNEQFF. The chain employs TRBV7-3 and TRBJ2-1; 11 bases match TRBD2. The germline gives CDR1 SGHTA, CDR2 FQGTGA. CDR3 length: 15 residues.